These 22 T cell receptor beta chains were sequenced from one sample in a study of blood T cell repertoires in COVID-19. Data came from immunoSEQ multiplex PCR; TCRdb stores just in-frame clones and leaves some out. The sample has roughly 100,000 clones; more than 80% are singletons. The sequenced material came from peripheral blood. The receptors come from a man in his 60s with acute or convalescent COVID-19.

V usage is TRBV11-3 and J usage is TRBJ1-1, with TRBD1 identical over 10 bases. The CDR3 totals 15 residues. V shed 5 bases, J shed 5 bases, and the junction held 8 bases outside the gene matches. Germline CDR1 SGHNT, CDR2 YENEEA. The CDR3 is CASSPGTGVWTEAFF. The CDR3 bases are TGTGCCAGCAGCCCGGGGACAGGGGTTTGGACTGAAGCTTTCTTT.

This sequence joins TRBV13 and TRBJ1-1; D possibly corresponds to TRBD1 (5 bases). With 2 bases removed from V and 5 bases from J, the gap between germline ends came to 18 bases. Germline CDR1 and CDR2: PRHDT and FYEKMQ (reference sequence). The CDR3 sequence is 16 residues long. The CDR3 DNA sequence: TGTGCCAGCAGCTTATACCCTGGCAGGGTGGCAACTGAAGCTTTCTTT. This translates into CASSLYPGRVATEAFF.

V and J are TRBV6-2 or TRBV6-3 and TRBJ2-1; unclear D gene. V gave up 6 bases and J gave up 9 bases, with 9 bases separating them. Per the germline V gene, CDR1 is MNHEY and CDR2 is SVGEGT. The length of the CDR3 is 11 residues. The CDR3 nucleotides are TGTGCCAGCAGCTCAATCGGTGAGCAGTTCTTC. This gives the protein CASSSIGEQFF.

The V gene is TRBV19, the J gene TRBJ2-2; possibly TRBD1 for D (6 bases). Germline CDR1 and CDR2: LNHDA and SQIVND (reference sequence). This CDR3 has 14 amino acids. V was trimmed by 4 bases and J by 4 bases, leaving 10 bases between them. The CDR3 is CASSTGTTTGELFF. Written as DNA, the CDR3 is TGTGCCAGTAGTACCGGGACAACCACCGGGGAGCTGTTTTTT.

The chain couples TRBV12-3 or TRBV12-4 to TRBJ2-1, with D possibly matching TRBD2 (5 bases). Trimming took off 8 bases at V and 9 bases at J, with 17 bases between the two ends. The CDR3 covers 13 residues. The CDR3 sequence is CASSLLAGIEQFF. The CDR3 coding sequence is TGTGCCAGCTCGCTGTTGGCGGGTATTGAGCAGTTCTTC.

The genes are TRBV3-1 (or the pseudogene TRBV3-2) and TRBJ1-1; D possibly corresponds to TRBD1 (6 bases). CDR1 is LGHDT, CDR2 YNNKEL, per germline (reference sequence). Trimming removed 4 bases at V and 1 base at J, with 19 bases between. This CDR3 contains 17 residues. CDR3 in DNA: TGTGCCAGCAGCCCTCCCAGTGGGGGCACGGGGAACACTGAAGCTTTCTTT. Amino acids: CASSPPSGGTGNTEAFF.

This chain uses TRBV19 with TRBJ2-7; a weak D match, TRBD1 (5 bases). Between the trimmed V and J ends, which lost 5 bases and 1 base, there was a span of 9 bases. The germline gives CDR1 LNHDA, CDR2 SQIVND (reference sequence). The CDR3 spans 13 residues. The CDR3 DNA reads as TGTGCCAGTAGTTGGGGCAAGTCCTACGAGCAGTACTTC. Amino acid sequence: CASSWGKSYEQYF.

The chain recombines TRBV5-5 with TRBJ1-5, with D perhaps matching TRBD1 (5 bases). The CDR3 runs 17 residues. CDR1 is SGHKS, CDR2 YYEKEE, per germline (reference sequence). The V end was cut by 4 bases, the J end by 0 bases, with 17 bases between. The CDR3 DNA reads as TGTGCCAGCAGCGCTGTCGGGGCGGGATATAGCAATCAGCCCCAGCATTTT. This gives the protein CASSAVGAGYSNQPQHF.

The chain has TRBV27 and TRBJ2-3; D may be TRBD2 (5 bases). Germline assignment: CDR1 MNHEY and CDR2 SMNVEV (reference sequence). There are 15 residues in the CDR3. Trimming pared 3 bases from V and 6 bases from J, leaving 16 bases between. In DNA, the CDR3 is TGTGCCAGCAGTTTTAGGCCAAGGAGGTCGGATACGCAGTATTTT. It yields the protein CASSFRPRRSDTQYF.

The chain links TRBV5-5 to TRBJ2-1, with 9 bases matching TRBD2. In germline, CDR1 is SGHKS, CDR2 YYEKEE (reference sequence). The CDR3 spans 15 residues. J lost 3 bases, V lost 3 bases, and 4 bases had no gene match. CDR3 region: CASSSMTSGYNEQFF. Here the CDR3 DNA reads TGTGCCAGCAGCTCGATGACTAGCGGCTACAATGAGCAGTTCTTC.

V is TRBV6-5 and J is TRBJ1-4; no definite D call. CDR3 length: 13 amino acids. Trimming left V 10 bases short and J 4 bases short, with 13 bases between. Germline V gives CDR1 MNHEY, CDR2 SVGAGI. Here the CDR3 reads CATRRAVNEKLFF. CDR3 bases: TGTGCCACCCGGCGGGCAGTTAATGAAAAACTGTTTTTT.

The chain employs TRBV18 and TRBJ1-4; D is ambiguous. This CDR3 spans 14 amino acids. Germline CDR1 and CDR2: KGHSH and LQKENI. V lost 0 bases to trimming and J lost 2 bases, with 4 bases between them. This CDR3 is CASSPPFTNEKLFF. The DNA of the CDR3 is TGTGCCAGCTCACCACCCTTCACTAATGAAAAACTGTTTTTT.

This rearrangement joins TRBV18 to TRBJ1-4, with a possible D match to TRBD1 (6 bases). The CDR3 loop spans 16 amino acids. The ends were cut back, 5 bases at V and 7 bases at J, with 20 bases in the middle. Germline CDR1 reads KGHSH; CDR2 reads LQKENI. The chain's CDR3 is CASSSLGGGRGEKLFF. DNA of the CDR3: TGTGCCAGCTCATCGCTTGGCGGGGGCCGTGGTGAAAAACTGTTTTTT.

CDR3 nucleotides: TGCAGCGCTGCTCGGGGGGGCGGACGAACAGATACGCAGTATTTT. It specifies CSAARGGGRTDTQYF. V gene TRBV29-1 combines with J gene TRBJ2-3; 8 bases are a match to TRBD2. The CDR3 sequence is 15 residues long. Losses at the gene ends were 7 bases for V and 3 bases for J; bases not matched to a gene: 12. The germline CDR1 and CDR2 sequences are SQVTM and ANQGSEA.

As regards this clone: Other DNA sequences in the same sample also yield this CDR3. The chain employs TRBV5-1 and TRBJ2-3; 9 nucleotides match TRBD2. CDR3 length equals 15 residues. Losses at the gene ends were 4 bases for V and 0 bases for J; bases not matched to a gene: 3. Per the germline V gene, CDR1 is SGHRS and CDR2 is YFSETQ. The CDR3 coding sequence is TGCGCCAGCAGCCCCCTAGCGGGGAGCACAGATACGCAGTATTTT. It codes for CASSPLAGSTDTQYF.

The rearrangement uses TRBV6-6 and TRBJ1-4; 7 bases are shared with TRBD1. Germline V gene data show CDR1 as MNHNY and CDR2 as SVGAGI (reference sequence). CDR3 size: 14 residues. The J segment lost 12 bases and the V segment lost 7 bases, leaving 14 bases of the junction unmatched. Written as DNA, the CDR3 is TGTGCCAGCACCCGGGACAGCTTTCTACTCCAACTGTTTTTT. Its protein product is CASTRDSFLLQLFF.

The V gene is TRBV5-4, the J gene TRBJ2-7; tentatively, D is TRBD2 (5 bases). V was shortened by 1 base and J by 4 bases, with 6 bases between the two germline ends. Germline V gene lookup returns CDR1 SGHNT and CDR2 YYREEE (reference sequence). The CDR3 sequence is 12 residues long. The CDR3 coding sequence is TGTGCCAGCAGCTTGAGAGGGTACGAGCAGTACGTC. It is translated as CASSLRGYEQYV.

The rearrangement uses TRBV18 and TRBJ1-2; D is perhaps TRBD1 (5 bases). The CDR3 spans 13 residues. CDR1 and CDR2 (germline): KGHSH, LQKENI. The V gene lost 1 base and the J gene lost 8 bases, with 11 bases spanning the gap. The CDR3 region is CASSPRRADGYTF. The CDR3 bases are TGTGCCAGCTCACCACGCAGGGCAGACGGCTACACCTTC.

The rearrangement joins TRBV5-1 to TRBJ2-3, with D tentatively TRBD2 (5 bases). Deletions cut 5 bases from V and 6 bases from J, with 16 bases between. Germline V lookup: CDR1 SGHRS, CDR2 YFSETQ. The CDR3 spans 14 residues. CDR3 in amino acids: CASRFDSPGDTQYF. The CDR3 bases are TGCGCCAGCAGATTCGATAGCCCGGGGGATACGCAGTATTTT.

V is TRBV24-1 and J is TRBJ1-2; no clear D gene. Germline V gene sequence: CDR1 KGHDR, CDR2 SFDVKD. The CDR3 sequence is 14 residues long. The V end lost 1 base, the J end lost 4 bases, and 9 bases lay between the germline ends. CDR3 DNA sequence: TGTGCCACCAGTGATTTTAGCCTCATCTATGGCTACACCTTC. This gives the protein CATSDFSLIYGYTF.

The V call is TRBV24-1, the J call TRBJ2-7, with 9 bases fitting TRBD1. J was trimmed by 1 base and V by 3 bases; bases with no gene match: 3. The CDR3 has 15 amino acids. CDR1 is KGHDR, CDR2 SFDVKD, per germline. For the CDR3, the DNA is TGTGCCACCAGTGATCCGGGACAGGGTTCCTACGAGCAGTACTTC. Translating it yields CATSDPGQGSYEQYF.

V gene TRBV24-1 combines with J gene TRBJ2-2; maybe TRBD1 (5 bases). Germline V gene lookup returns CDR1 KGHDR and CDR2 SFDVKD. Trimming stripped 6 bases from V and 6 bases from J, with 10 bases between. This CDR3 contains 13 residues. The CDR3 is CATSLTVSGELFF. The CDR3 region has the DNA TGTGCCACCAGTTTGACAGTTTCCGGGGAGCTGTTTTTT.